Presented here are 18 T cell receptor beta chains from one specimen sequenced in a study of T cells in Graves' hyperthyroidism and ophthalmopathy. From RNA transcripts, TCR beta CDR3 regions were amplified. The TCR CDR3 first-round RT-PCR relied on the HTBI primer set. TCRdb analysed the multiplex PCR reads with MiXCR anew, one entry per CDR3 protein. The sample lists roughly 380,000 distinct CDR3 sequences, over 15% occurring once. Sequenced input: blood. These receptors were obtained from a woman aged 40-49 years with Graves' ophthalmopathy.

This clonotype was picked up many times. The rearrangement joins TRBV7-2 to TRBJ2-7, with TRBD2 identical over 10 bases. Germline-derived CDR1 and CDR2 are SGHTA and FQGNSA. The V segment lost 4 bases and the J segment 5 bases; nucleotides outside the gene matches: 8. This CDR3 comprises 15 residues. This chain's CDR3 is CASSSLAGVVDEQYF. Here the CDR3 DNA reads TGTGCCAGCAGCTCCCTAGCGGGAGTAGTAGACGAGCAGTACTTC.

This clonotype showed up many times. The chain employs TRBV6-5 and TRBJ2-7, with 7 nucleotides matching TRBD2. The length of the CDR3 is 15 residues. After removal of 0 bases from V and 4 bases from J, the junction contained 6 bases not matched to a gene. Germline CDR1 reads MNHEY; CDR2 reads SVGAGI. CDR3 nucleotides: TGTGCCAGCAGTTACTCCCGCGGGAGCACGTACGAGCAGTACTTC. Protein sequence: CASSYSRGSTYEQYF.

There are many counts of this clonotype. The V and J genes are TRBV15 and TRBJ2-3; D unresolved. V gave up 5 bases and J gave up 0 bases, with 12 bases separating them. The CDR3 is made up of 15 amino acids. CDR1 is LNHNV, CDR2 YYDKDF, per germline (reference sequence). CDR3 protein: CATSFEATSTDTQYF. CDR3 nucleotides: TGTGCCACCAGCTTCGAGGCCACTAGCACAGATACGCAGTATTTT.

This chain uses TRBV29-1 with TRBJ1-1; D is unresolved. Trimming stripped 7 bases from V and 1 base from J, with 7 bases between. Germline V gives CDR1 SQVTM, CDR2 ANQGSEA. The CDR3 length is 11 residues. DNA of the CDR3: TGCAGCGGCAGACAGAACACTGAAGCTTTCTTT. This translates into CSGRQNTEAFF.

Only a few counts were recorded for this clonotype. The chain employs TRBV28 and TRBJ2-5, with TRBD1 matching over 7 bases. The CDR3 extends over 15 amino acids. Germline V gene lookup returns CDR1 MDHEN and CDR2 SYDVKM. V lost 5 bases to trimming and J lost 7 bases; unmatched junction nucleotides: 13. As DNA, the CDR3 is TGTGCCAGCAGTCCCACCCCCGACAGGGCGCGGACCCAGTACTTC. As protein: CASSPTPDRARTQYF. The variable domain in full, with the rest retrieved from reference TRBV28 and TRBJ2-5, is DVKVTQSSRYLVKRTGEKVFLECVQDMDHENMFWYRQDPGLGLRLIYFSYDVKMKEKGDIPEGYSVSREKKERFSLILESASTNQTSMYLCASSPTPDRARTQYFGPGTRLLVL.

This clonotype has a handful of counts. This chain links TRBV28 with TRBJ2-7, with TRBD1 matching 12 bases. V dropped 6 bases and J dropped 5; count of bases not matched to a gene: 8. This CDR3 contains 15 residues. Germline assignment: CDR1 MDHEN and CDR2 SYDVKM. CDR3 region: CASRQTGQGAHEQYF. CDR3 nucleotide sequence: TGTGCCAGCAGACAGACGGGACAGGGGGCCCACGAGCAGTACTTC.

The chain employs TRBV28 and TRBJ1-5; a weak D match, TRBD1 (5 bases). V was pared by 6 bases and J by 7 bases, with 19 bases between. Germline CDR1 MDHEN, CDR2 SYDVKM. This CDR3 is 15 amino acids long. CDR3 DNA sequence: TGTGCCAGCAGCGACCTTAGACAGAGGCGGCAGCCCCAGCATTTT. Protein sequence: CASSDLRQRRQPQHF. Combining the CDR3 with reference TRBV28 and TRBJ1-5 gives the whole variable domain DVKVTQSSRYLVKRTGEKVFLECVQDMDHENMFWYRQDPGLGLRLIYFSYDVKMKEKGDIPEGYSVSREKKERFSLILESASTNQTSMYLCASSDLRQRRQPQHFGDGTRLSIL.

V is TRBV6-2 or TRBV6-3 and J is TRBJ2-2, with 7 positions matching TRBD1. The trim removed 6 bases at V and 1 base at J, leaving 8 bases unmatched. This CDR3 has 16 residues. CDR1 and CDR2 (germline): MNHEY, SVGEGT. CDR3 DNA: TGTGCCAGCAGGGAGATAGGACAGGAGAACACCGGGGAGCTGTTTTTT. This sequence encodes CASREIGQENTGELFF.

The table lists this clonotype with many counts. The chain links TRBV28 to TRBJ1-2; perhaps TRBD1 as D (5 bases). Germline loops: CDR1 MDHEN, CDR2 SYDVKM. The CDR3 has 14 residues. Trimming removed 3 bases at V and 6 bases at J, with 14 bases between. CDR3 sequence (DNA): TGTGCCAGCAGTTTGGCGTCAGGGTGGGATGGCTACACCTTC. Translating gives CASSLASGWDGYTF.

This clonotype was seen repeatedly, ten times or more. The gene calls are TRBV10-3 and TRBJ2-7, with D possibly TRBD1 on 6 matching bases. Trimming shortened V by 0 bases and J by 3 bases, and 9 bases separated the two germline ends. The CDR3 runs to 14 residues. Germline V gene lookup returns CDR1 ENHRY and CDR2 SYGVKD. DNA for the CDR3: TGTGCCATCAGTGAGTCCAGGGGTATCTACGAGCAGTACTTC. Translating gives CAISESRGIYEQYF.

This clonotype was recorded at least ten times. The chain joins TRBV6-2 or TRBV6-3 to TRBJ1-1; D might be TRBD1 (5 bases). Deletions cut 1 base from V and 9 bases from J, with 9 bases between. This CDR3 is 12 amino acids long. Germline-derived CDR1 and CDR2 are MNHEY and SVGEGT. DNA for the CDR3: TGTGCCAGCAGTTACTTACAGGCCCAAGCTTTCTTT. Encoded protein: CASSYLQAQAFF.

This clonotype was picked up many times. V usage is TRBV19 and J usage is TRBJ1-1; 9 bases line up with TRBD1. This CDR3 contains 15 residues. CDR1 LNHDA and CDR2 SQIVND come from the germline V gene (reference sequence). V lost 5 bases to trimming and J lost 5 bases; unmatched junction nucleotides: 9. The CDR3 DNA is TGTGCCAGTAGTTTTGGGACAGGGTCTACGACTGAAGCTTTCTTT. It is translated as CASSFGTGSTTEAFF.

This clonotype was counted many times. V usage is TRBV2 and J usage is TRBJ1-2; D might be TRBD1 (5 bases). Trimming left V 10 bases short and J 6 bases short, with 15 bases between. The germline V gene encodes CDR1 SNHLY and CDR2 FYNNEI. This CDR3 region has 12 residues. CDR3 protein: CATLRDGNGYTF. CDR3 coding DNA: TGTGCCACCTTAAGGGACGGTAATGGCTACACCTTC.

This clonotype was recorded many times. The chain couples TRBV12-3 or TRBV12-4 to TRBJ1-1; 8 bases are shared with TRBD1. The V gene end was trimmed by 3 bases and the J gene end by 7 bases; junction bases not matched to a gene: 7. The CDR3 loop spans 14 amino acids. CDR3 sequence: CASSFAGGLYEAFF. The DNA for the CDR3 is TGTGCCAGCAGTTTTGCAGGGGGCTTATATGAAGCTTTCTTT.

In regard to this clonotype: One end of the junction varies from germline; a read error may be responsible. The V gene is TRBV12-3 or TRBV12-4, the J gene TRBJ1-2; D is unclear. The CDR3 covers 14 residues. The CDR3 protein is CASSFMQSNYGCSF. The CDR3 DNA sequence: TGTGCCAGCAGTTTTATGCAGTCTAACTATGGCTGCAGCTTC.

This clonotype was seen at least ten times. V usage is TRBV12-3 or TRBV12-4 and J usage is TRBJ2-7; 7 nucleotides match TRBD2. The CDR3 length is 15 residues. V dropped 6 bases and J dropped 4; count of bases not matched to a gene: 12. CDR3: CASSPLADLGYEQYF. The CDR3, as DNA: TGTGCCAGCAGCCCCCTAGCGGACCTTGGGTACGAGCAGTACTTC.

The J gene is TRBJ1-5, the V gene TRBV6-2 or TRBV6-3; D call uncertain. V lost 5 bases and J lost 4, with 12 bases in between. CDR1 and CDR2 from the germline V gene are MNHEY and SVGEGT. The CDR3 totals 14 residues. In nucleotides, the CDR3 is TGTGCCAGCAGTAGATCCGGGAAAAATCAGCCCCAGCATTTT. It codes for CASSRSGKNQPQHF.

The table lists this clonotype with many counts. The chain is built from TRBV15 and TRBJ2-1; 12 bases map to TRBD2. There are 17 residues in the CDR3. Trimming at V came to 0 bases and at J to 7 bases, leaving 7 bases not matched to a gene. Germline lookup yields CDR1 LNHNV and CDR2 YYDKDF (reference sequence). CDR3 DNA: TGTGCCACCAGCAGAGAGGGACTAGCGGGTCGCGGGAATGAGCAGTTCTTC. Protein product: CATSREGLAGRGNEQFF.